This T cell receptor beta chain was sequenced in a study of blood T cells in healthy people across ages. A note on this clonotype: Its specificity is unknown.

The V segment lost 6 bases and the J segment 3 bases; nucleotides outside the gene matches: 9. The CDR3 extends over 14 amino acids. Per germline, CDR1 DFQATT and CDR2 SNEGSKA (reference sequence). Study-level findings and limits: The CMV status of each donor remained undetermined, and this could have confounded shifts in expanded clonotypes. From one million sequenced T cells, diversity estimates were lower bounds.

Combining a sample-barcoded 5' primer with a J-beta primer mix, a second PCR ran for about 7 to 12 cycles. TCRdb itself ran the 5' RACE reads through MiXCR, one entry per CDR3 protein. The sample records fewer than 750,000 distinct CDR3 sequences, 47% being singletons. Isolating PBMCs gave at least 7 million of these cells per sample. This receptor was obtained from a man at least 80 years old in good health. The V call is TRBV20-1, the J call TRBJ2-7; TRBD1 matches at 9 bases. Sequencing used blood. The CDR3 reads CSASPGTGNYEQYF. CDR3 sequence (DNA): TGCAGTGCCTCACCCGGGACAGGGAACTACGAGCAGTACTTC.